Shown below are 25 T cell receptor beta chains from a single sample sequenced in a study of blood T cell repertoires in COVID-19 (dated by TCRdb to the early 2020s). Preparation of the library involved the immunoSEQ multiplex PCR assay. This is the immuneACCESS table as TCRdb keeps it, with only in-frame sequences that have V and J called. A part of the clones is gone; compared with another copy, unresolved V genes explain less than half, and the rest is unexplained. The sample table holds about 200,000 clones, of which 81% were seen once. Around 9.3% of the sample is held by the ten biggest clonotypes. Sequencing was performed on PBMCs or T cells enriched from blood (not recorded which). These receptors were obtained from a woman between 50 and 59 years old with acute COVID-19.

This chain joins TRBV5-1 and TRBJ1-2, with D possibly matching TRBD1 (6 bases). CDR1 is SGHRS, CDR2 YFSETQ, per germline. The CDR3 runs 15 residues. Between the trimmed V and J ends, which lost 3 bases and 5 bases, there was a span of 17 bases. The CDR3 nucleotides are TGCGCCAGCAGCTCCTCCGGACAGACTCCTTATGGCTACACCTTC. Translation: CASSSSGQTPYGYTF. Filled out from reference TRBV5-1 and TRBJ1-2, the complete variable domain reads KAGVTQTPRYLIKTRGQQVTLSCSPISGHRSVSWYQQTPGQGLQFLFEYFSETQRNKGNFPGRFSGRQFSNSRSEMNVSTLELGDSALYLCASSSSGQTPYGYTFGSGTRLTVV.

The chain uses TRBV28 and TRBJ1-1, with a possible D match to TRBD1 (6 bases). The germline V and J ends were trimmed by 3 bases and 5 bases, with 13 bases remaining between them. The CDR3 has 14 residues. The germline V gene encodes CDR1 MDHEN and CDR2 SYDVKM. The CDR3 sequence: CASSFGGARTEAFF. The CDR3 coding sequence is TGTGCCAGCAGTTTTGGGGGGGCGCGGACTGAAGCTTTCTTT.

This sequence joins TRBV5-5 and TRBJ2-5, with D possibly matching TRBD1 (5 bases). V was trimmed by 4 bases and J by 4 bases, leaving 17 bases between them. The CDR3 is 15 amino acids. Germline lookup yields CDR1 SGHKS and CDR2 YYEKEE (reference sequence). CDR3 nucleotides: TGTGCCAGCAGCCGTGGATTAACAGGTGGAGAGACCCAGTACTTC. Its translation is CASSRGLTGGETQYF.

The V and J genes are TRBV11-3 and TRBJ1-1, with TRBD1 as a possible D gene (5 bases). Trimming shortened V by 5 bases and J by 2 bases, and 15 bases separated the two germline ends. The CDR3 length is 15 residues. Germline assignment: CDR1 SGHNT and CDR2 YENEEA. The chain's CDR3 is CASSPRGGENTEAFF. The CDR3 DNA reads TGTGCCAGCAGCCCCCGGGGGGGAGAAAACACTGAAGCTTTCTTT.

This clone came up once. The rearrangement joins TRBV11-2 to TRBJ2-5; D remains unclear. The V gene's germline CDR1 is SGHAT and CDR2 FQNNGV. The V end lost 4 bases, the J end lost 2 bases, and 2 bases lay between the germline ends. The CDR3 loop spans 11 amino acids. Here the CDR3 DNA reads TGTGCCAGCAGCTCTCAAGAGACCCAGTACTTC. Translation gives CASSSQETQYF.

The CDR3 here is CASSRIGQGVYEQYF. The CDR3 DNA sequence: TGTGCCAGTAGCCGAATAGGACAGGGAGTCTACGAGCAGTACTTC. The rearrangement links TRBV19 to TRBJ2-7; 8 bases are a match to TRBD1. The CDR3 totals 15 residues. The germline gives CDR1 LNHDA, CDR2 SQIVND (reference sequence). The V gene end was trimmed by 6 bases and the J gene end by 3 bases; junction bases not matched to a gene: 10.

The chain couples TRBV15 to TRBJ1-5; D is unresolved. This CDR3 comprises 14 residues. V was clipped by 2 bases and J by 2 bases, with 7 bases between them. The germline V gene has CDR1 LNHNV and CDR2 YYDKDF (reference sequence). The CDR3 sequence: CATSRNSGNQPQHF. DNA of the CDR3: TGTGCCACCAGCAGAAACAGTGGCAATCAGCCCCAGCATTTT.

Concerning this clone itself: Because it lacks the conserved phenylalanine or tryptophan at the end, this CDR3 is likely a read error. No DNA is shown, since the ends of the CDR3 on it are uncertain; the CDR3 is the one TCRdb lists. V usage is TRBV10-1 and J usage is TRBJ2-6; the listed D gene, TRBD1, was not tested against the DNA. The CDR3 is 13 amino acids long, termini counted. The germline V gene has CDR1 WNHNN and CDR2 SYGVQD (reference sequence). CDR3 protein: CASRPNGGQGGLL.

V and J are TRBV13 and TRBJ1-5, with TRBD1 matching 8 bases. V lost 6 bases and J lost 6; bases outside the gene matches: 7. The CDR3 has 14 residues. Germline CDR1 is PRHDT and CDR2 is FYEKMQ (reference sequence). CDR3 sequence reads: CASSRGQGFQPQHF. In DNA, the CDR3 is TGTGCCAGCAGTCGCGGACAGGGCTTTCAGCCCCAGCATTTT.

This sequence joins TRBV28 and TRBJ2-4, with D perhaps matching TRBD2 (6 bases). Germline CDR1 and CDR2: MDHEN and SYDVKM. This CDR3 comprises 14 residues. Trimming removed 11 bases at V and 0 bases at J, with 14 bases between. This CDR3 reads CAVRRDLAKNIQYF. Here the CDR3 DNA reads TGTGCCGTGAGGCGGGACCTAGCCAAAAACATTCAGTACTTC.

CDR3 sequence reads: CASSLAGSHEQFF. The CDR3, as DNA: TGTGCCAGCAGCTTAGCGGGGAGCCATGAGCAGTTCTTC. This sequence joins TRBV7-2 and TRBJ2-1; a possible D gene is TRBD2 (5 bases). The CDR3 totals 13 residues. Trimming removed 0 bases at V and 8 bases at J, with 8 bases between. Germline CDR1 reads SGHTA; CDR2 reads FQGNSA.

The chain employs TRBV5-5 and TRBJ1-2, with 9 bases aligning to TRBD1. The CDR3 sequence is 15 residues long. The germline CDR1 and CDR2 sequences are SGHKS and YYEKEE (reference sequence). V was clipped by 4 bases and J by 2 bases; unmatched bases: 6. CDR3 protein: CASSQGQGSNYGYTF. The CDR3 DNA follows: TGTGCCAGCAGCCAGGGACAGGGATCGAACTATGGCTACACCTTC.

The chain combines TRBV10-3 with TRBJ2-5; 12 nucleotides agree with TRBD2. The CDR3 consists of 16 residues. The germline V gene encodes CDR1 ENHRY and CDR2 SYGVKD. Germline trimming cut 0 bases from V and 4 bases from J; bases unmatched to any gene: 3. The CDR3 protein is CAISESPGLAGETQYF. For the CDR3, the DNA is TGTGCCATCAGTGAGTCACCGGGACTAGCGGGAGAGACCCAGTACTTC.

Here the CDR3 reads CASSRTGETRAQYF. The CDR3 nucleotides are TGTGCCAGCAGCCGTACAGGGGAGACGCGGGCCCAGTACTTC. The chain uses TRBV6-5 and TRBJ2-5; 7 bases are shared with TRBD1. Trimming at V came to 6 bases and at J to 9 bases, leaving 13 bases not matched to a gene. Germline lookup yields CDR1 MNHEY and CDR2 SVGAGI. This CDR3 has 14 residues.

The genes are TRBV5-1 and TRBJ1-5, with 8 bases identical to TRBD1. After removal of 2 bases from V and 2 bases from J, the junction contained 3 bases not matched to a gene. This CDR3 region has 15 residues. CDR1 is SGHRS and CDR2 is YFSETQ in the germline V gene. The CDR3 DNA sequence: TGCGCCAGCAGCTTACAGGGGGATGGCAATCAGCCCCAGCATTTT. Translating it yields CASSLQGDGNQPQHF. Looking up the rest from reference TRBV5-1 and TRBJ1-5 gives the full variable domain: KAGVTQTPRYLIKTRGQQVTLSCSPISGHRSVSWYQQTPGQGLQFLFEYFSETQRNKGNFPGRFSGRQFSNSRSEMNVSTLELGDSALYLCASSLQGDGNQPQHFGDGTRLSIL.

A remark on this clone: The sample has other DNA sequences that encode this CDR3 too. CDR3 sequence reads: CASSLARNTEAFF. CDR3 nucleotides: TGTGCCAGCAGCCTGGCCAGGAACACTGAAGCTTTCTTT. The chain joins TRBV7-6 to TRBJ1-1; D gene ambiguous. Germline V gives CDR1 SGHVS, CDR2 FNYEAQ. The CDR3 is 13 residues long. V lost 5 bases, J lost 1 base, and 8 bases lay in between.

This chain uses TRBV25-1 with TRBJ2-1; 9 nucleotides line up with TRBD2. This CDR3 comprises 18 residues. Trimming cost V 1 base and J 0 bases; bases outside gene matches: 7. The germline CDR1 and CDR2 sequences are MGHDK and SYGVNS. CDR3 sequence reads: CASSEFGASGASYNEQFF. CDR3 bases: TGTGCCAGCAGTGAATTCGGGGCTAGCGGGGCCTCCTACAATGAGCAGTTCTTC.

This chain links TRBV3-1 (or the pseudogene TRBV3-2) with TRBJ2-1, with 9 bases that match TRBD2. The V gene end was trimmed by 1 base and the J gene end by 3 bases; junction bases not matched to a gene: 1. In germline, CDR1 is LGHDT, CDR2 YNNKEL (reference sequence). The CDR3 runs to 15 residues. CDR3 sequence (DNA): TGTGCCAGCAGCCAAGGACTAGCGGACTACAATGAGCAGTTCTTC. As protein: CASSQGLADYNEQFF.

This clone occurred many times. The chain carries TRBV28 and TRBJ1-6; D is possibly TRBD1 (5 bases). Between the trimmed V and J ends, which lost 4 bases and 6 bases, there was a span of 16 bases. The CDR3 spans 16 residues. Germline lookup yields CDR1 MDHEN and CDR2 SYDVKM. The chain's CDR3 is CASSSVRVGGNSPLHF. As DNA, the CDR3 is TGTGCCAGCAGTTCCGTCAGGGTCGGGGGTAATTCACCCCTCCACTTT. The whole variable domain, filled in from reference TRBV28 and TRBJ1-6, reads DVKVTQSSRYLVKRTGEKVFLECVQDMDHENMFWYRQDPGLGLRLIYFSYDVKMKEKGDIPEGYSVSREKKERFSLILESASTNQTSMYLCASSSVRVGGNSPLHFGNGTRLTVT.

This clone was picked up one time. CDR3 protein: CASSQDSPSGVSYEQYF. The CDR3 DNA follows: TGTGCCAGCAGCCAAGATTCTCCTAGCGGGGTCTCCTACGAGCAGTACTTC. The gene calls are TRBV4-2 and TRBJ2-7; 9 nucleotides agree with TRBD2. The CDR3 is made up of 17 amino acids. Looked up from germline, CDR1 is LGHNA and CDR2 is YNFKEQ. Unmatched junction bases numbered 6, after V lost 0 bases and J lost 0 bases.

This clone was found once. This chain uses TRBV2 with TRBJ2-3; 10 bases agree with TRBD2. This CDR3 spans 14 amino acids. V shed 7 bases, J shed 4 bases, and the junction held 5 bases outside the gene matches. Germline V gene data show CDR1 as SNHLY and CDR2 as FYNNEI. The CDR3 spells CASKTSGTSDTQYF. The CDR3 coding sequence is TGTGCCAGCAAAACTAGCGGGACCTCAGATACGCAGTATTTT.

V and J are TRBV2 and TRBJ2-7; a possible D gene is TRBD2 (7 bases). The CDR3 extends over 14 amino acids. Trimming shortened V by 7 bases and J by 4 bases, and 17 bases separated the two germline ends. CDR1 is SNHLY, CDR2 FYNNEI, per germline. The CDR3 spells CASIEGGAPYEQYF. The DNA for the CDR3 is TGTGCCAGCATAGAGGGGGGGGCCCCTTACGAGCAGTACTTC.

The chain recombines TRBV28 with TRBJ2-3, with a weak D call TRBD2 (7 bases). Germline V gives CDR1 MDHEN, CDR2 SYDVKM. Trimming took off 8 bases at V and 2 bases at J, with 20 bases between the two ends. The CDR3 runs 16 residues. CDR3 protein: CASLSARGGATDTQYF. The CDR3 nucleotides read TGTGCCAGCCTATCCGCCAGAGGGGGGGCCACAGATACGCAGTATTTT.

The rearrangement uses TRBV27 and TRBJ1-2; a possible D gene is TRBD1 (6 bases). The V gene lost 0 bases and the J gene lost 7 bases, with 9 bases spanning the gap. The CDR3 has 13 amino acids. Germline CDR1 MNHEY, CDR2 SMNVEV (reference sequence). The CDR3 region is CASSLSTGGGYTF. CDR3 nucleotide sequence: TGTGCCAGCAGTTTATCGACAGGCGGTGGCTACACCTTC.

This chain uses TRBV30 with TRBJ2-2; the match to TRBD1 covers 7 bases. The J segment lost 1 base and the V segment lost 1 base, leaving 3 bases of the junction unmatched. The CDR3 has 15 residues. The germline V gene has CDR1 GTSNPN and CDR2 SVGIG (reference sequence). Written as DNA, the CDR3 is TGTGCCTGGAGTGGAGACAGGGTGAACACCGGGGAGCTGTTTTTT. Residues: CAWSGDRVNTGELFF.